These 29 T cell receptor beta chains were all obtained from the same sample, sequenced in a study of shared clonotypes between healthy human individuals. The protocol was immunoSEQ multiplex PCR, while the TCRdb copy is restricted to in-frame clones and leaves out a portion. Seen here are 2.3 million or so clones, over 85% observed once, and the top ten hold about 0.39%. The source material was naive CD4+ T cells from PBMCs. The subset: CD45RA+ positively selected. These receptors were taken from a man younger than 30 in good health. Some clones in this sample may be carry-over from other donors' samples.

With regard to this clone: The same CDR3 arises from other DNA sequences in this sample as well. This chain joins TRBV6-1 and TRBJ2-2, with D hard to call. The V and J ends lost 0 bases and 7 bases respectively, with 0 bases between them. The CDR3 is 11 amino acids. Germline CDR1 MNHNS, CDR2 SASEGT. In DNA, the CDR3 is TGTGCCAGCAGTGAAGCCGGGGAGCTGTTTTTT. This sequence encodes CASSEAGELFF.

This clone was counted once. V gene TRBV19 combines with J gene TRBJ1-1, with TRBD1 as a possible D gene (5 bases). The CDR3 runs 14 residues. Deletions cut 5 bases from V and 6 bases from J, with 16 bases between. Germline V lookup: CDR1 LNHDA, CDR2 SQIVND (reference sequence). CDR3 in DNA: TGTGCCAGTAGTCAATGGGACGGTTTCTCTGAAGCTTTCTTT. Translated, it gives CASSQWDGFSEAFF.

CDR3 nucleotide sequence: TGTGCCAGCAGCTTAGTCCCGGGACCCCAGCATTTT. Protein sequence: CASSLVPGPQHF. The chain couples TRBV7-2 to TRBJ1-5; D remains ambiguous. The CDR3 runs to 12 residues. The germline CDR1 and CDR2 sequences are SGHTA and FQGNSA. Trimming cost V 1 base and J 10 bases, with 8 bases left between them.

The chain is built from TRBV5-4 and TRBJ2-5; the D gene is possibly TRBD1 (6 bases). V gave up 1 base and J gave up 4 bases, with 14 bases separating them. Per germline, CDR1 SGHNT and CDR2 YYREEE (reference sequence). The CDR3 loop spans 15 amino acids. The CDR3 DNA follows: TGTGCCAGCAGCTTGAATACAGGGTATGGAGAGACCCAGTACTTC. Amino acid sequence: CASSLNTGYGETQYF. The full variable domain, rest sourced from reference TRBV5-4 and TRBJ2-5, is ETGVTQSPTHLIKTRGQQVTLRCSSQSGHNTVSWYQQALGQGPQFIFQYYREEENGRGNFPPRFSGLQFPNYSSELNVNALELDDSALYLCASSLNTGYGETQYFGPGTRLLVL.

The rearrangement uses TRBV5-1 and TRBJ2-1; tentatively, D is TRBD2 (6 bases). CDR1 and CDR2 from the germline V gene are SGHRS and YFSETQ. V was trimmed by 4 bases and J by 5 bases, leaving 19 bases between them. CDR3 length equals 16 residues. CDR3 protein: CASSKGRERLNNEQFF. The CDR3 nucleotides read TGCGCCAGCAGCAAGGGTCGGGAGCGGCTGAACAATGAGCAGTTCTTC.

The CDR3 DNA reads as TGTGCCAGCCGAGGACTGGGGGTGAACACTGAAGCTTTCTTT. Its translation is CASRGLGVNTEAFF. V and J are TRBV6-9 and TRBJ1-1; tentative D call: TRBD1 (5 bases). Trimming removed 8 bases from V and 0 bases from J, with 13 bases in between. The germline V gene has CDR1 MNHGY and CDR2 SVAAGI. The CDR3 contains 14 residues.

Written as DNA, the CDR3 is TGTGCCAGCAGCTTAACTAGCGGGTTCTACGAGCAGTACTTC. Translating it yields CASSLTSGFYEQYF. This chain uses TRBV5-5 with TRBJ2-7, with 9 bases aligning to TRBD2. The germline gives CDR1 SGHKS, CDR2 YYEKEE (reference sequence). The CDR3 loop spans 14 amino acids. Trimming cost V 2 bases and J 3 bases; bases outside gene matches: 3.

V usage is TRBV6-6 and J usage is TRBJ2-2; D ambiguous. The CDR3 has 15 residues. Between the trimmed V and J ends, which lost 5 bases and 8 bases, there was a span of 18 bases. The germline CDR1 and CDR2 sequences are MNHNY and SVGAGI (reference sequence). CDR3 nucleotide sequence: TGTGCCAGCAGTAGGGCGCCACCTATCGGGGGGGAGCTGTTTTTT. Its translation is CASSRAPPIGGELFF.

The chain is built from TRBV27 and TRBJ2-2; TRBD1 matches 7 bases. V was clipped by 3 bases and J by 5 bases; unmatched bases: 6. Germline V gives CDR1 MNHEY, CDR2 SMNVEV (reference sequence). The CDR3 has 15 residues. CDR3 DNA sequence: TGTGCCAGCAGTTTCGACAGGGTTTGGACCGGGGAGCTGTTTTTT. Translation: CASSFDRVWTGELFF.

The rearrangement joins TRBV5-8 to TRBJ2-7; 7 bases fit TRBD1. V trimming: 4 bases; J trimming: 2 bases; junction bases outside the gene matches: 9. This CDR3 is built from 15 residues. The germline V gene encodes CDR1 SGHTS and CDR2 YDEGEE. The CDR3 DNA reads as TGTGCCAGCAGCCCACAGGGGTCCCCCCCCTACGAGCAGTACTTC. It is translated as CASSPQGSPPYEQYF.

This rearrangement joins TRBV5-8 to TRBJ2-6; 7 bases are a match to TRBD1. Germline CDR1 and CDR2: SGHTS and YDEGEE. V lost 2 bases, J lost 2 bases, and 4 bases stayed unmatched. This CDR3 is built from 16 residues. This chain's CDR3 is CASSFNRGTGANVLTF. As DNA, the CDR3 is TGTGCCAGCAGCTTTAACAGGGGTACTGGGGCCAACGTCCTGACTTTC. Based on the CDR3 plus reference TRBV5-8 and TRBJ2-6, the full variable domain is EAGVTQSPTHLIKTRGQQATLRCSPISGHTSVYWYQQALGLGLQFLLWYDEGEERNRGNFPPRFSGRQFPNYSSELNVNALELEDSALYLCASSFNRGTGANVLTFGAGSRLTVL.

V is TRBV6-5 and J is TRBJ2-1; 8 positions match TRBD2. The CDR3 spans 15 residues. Germline-derived CDR1 and CDR2 are MNHEY and SVGAGI. V dropped 6 bases and J dropped 7; count of bases not matched to a gene: 11. CDR3 nucleotide sequence: TGTGCCAGCAGAAGCGGGAGATGGGGAAAAAATGAGCAGTTCTTC. Translated, it gives CASRSGRWGKNEQFF.

The gene calls are TRBV29-1 and TRBJ1-2, with 8 bases fitting TRBD1. The germline V gene encodes CDR1 SQVTM and CDR2 ANQGSEA. Trimming cost V 6 bases and J 4 bases; bases outside gene matches: 7. The CDR3 extends over 13 amino acids. CDR3 loop: CSVVTGVTYGYTF. The CDR3 region has the DNA TGCAGCGTGGTGACAGGGGTAACCTATGGCTACACCTTC. Full variable domain (missing parts from reference TRBV29-1 and TRBJ1-2): SAVISQKPSRDICQRGTSLTIQCQVDSQVTMMFWYRQQPGQSLTLIATANQGSEATYESGFVIDKFPISRPNLTFSTLTVSNMSPEDSSIYLCSVVTGVTYGYTFGSGTRLTVV.

The chain combines TRBV11-2 with TRBJ2-5, with D perhaps TRBD1 (5 bases). The germline V gene encodes CDR1 SGHAT and CDR2 FQNNGV. The germline V and J ends were trimmed by 5 bases and 4 bases, with 11 bases remaining between them. The CDR3 has 13 amino acids. The CDR3 DNA reads as TGTGCCAGCAGCGCTCAGGGAACAGAGACCCAGTACTTC. Protein product: CASSAQGTETQYF.

This chain links TRBV5-1 with TRBJ1-1; tentative D call: TRBD1 (6 bases). This CDR3 spans 16 amino acids. The V end lost 0 bases, the J end lost 3 bases, and 15 bases lay between the germline ends. From germline, CDR1 is SGHRS and CDR2 YFSETQ. The CDR3 protein is CASSLEGGGGHTEAFF. The CDR3 nucleotides read TGCGCCAGCAGCTTGGAAGGAGGGGGAGGGCACACTGAAGCTTTCTTT.

The chain recombines TRBV28 with TRBJ1-2, with D uncertain. CDR1 and CDR2 (germline): MDHEN, SYDVKM. The CDR3 is 13 amino acids. V was trimmed by 11 bases and J by 1 base, leaving 14 bases between them. This CDR3 is CACSGPGNYGYTF. Written as DNA, the CDR3 is TGTGCCTGCTCAGGTCCGGGTAACTATGGCTACACCTTC.

The chain has TRBV4-3 and TRBJ2-1, with 7 bases fitting TRBD1. The CDR3 covers 14 residues. In germline, CDR1 is LGHNA, CDR2 YSLEER. V lost 1 base to trimming and J lost 16 bases; unmatched junction nucleotides: 13. This CDR3 reads CASSQGQWDSRQFF. Here the CDR3 DNA reads TGCGCCAGCAGCCAAGGACAGTGGGACAGCCGACAATTCTTC.

CDR3 residues: CASTPTPGQPRVSQYF. The CDR3 nucleotides are TGCGCCAGCACCCCGACCCCGGGACAACCGAGGGTGTCCCAGTACTTC. The chain links TRBV5-1 to TRBJ2-5, with D possibly being TRBD1 (6 bases). V lost 6 bases and J lost 9, with 27 bases in between. The CDR3 has 16 amino acids. Germline V gene lookup returns CDR1 SGHRS and CDR2 YFSETQ.

V and J are TRBV4-1 and TRBJ2-7; 9 nucleotides align to TRBD2. CDR1 and CDR2 from the germline V gene are MGHRA and YSYEKL. This CDR3 comprises 16 residues. V lost 1 base to trimming and J lost 2 bases; unmatched junction nucleotides: 6. In DNA, the CDR3 is TGCGCCAGCAGCCAAGCACCGGGACTAGCCGCCTACGAGCAGTACTTC. Translation gives CASSQAPGLAAYEQYF.

To note about this clone: Other DNA sequences in the same sample also yield this CDR3. The chain is built from TRBV10-3 and TRBJ2-3, with D uncertain. V was clipped by 3 bases and J by 2 bases, with 6 bases between them. CDR3 length equals 13 residues. Germline assignment: CDR1 ENHRY and CDR2 SYGVKD. Written as DNA, the CDR3 is TGTGCCATCAGTGAAGGGTCCACAGATACGCAGTATTTT. It specifies CAISEGSTDTQYF.

CDR3 region: CASSLGFGYTF. In DNA form, the CDR3 reads TGTGCCAGTAGCCTTGGATTCGGCTACACCTTC. V gene TRBV19 combines with J gene TRBJ1-2; the D is unclear. The V gene lost 6 bases and the J gene lost 8 bases, with 10 bases spanning the gap. The CDR3 totals 11 residues. Germline V CDR1 and CDR2: LNHDA, SQIVND (reference sequence).

In the case of this clone: Other DNA sequences of this sample code for an identical CDR3. The chain links TRBV18 to TRBJ1-4, with 7 bases that match TRBD1. The trim removed 0 bases at V and 4 bases at J, leaving 2 bases unmatched. This CDR3 contains 15 residues. The V gene's germline CDR1 is KGHSH and CDR2 LQKENI. CDR3 protein: CASSPPTGNNEKLFF. The CDR3 DNA sequence: TGTGCCAGCTCACCACCGACAGGGAATAATGAAAAACTGTTTTTT. The full variable domain, completed using reference TRBV18 and TRBJ1-4, is NAGVMQNPRHLVRRRGQEARLRCSPMKGHSHVYWYRQLPEEGLKFMVYLQKENIIDESGMPKERFSAEFPKEGPSILRIQQVVRGDSAAYFCASSPPTGNNEKLFFGSGTQLSVL.

The CDR3 sequence is CASSPADGRGTTEAFF. CDR3 nucleotide sequence: TGTGCCAGCAGCCCGGCGGATGGCAGGGGGACCACTGAAGCTTTCTTT. The J gene is TRBJ1-1, the V gene TRBV7-3; 7 nucleotides match TRBD1. V lost 5 bases and J lost 4; bases outside the gene matches: 13. Germline-derived CDR1 and CDR2 are SGHTA and FQGTGA. This CDR3 has 16 residues.

The chain is built from TRBV4-2 and TRBJ2-7, with 9 bases matching TRBD2. J lost 6 bases, V lost 1 base, and 7 bases had no gene match. Germline loops: CDR1 LGHNA, CDR2 YNFKEQ. This CDR3 spans 15 amino acids. The CDR3 coding sequence is TGTGCCAGCAGCCAAGGGCATAGCGGGAGACCCGAGCAGTACTTC. This encodes CASSQGHSGRPEQYF.

The chain recombines TRBV6-4 with TRBJ1-2, with D perhaps TRBD1 (5 bases). V was trimmed by 2 bases and J by 8 bases, leaving 9 bases between them. In germline, CDR1 is MRHNA, CDR2 SNTAGT. The CDR3 loop spans 12 amino acids. CDR3 DNA sequence: TGTGCCAGCAGTGACCATTGGGGGGGCTACACCTTC. Its translation: CASSDHWGGYTF.

The chain couples TRBV5-1 to TRBJ2-7; D may be TRBD1 (6 bases). This CDR3 has 15 residues. V lost 1 base to trimming and J lost 2 bases, with 13 bases between them. The germline V gene has CDR1 SGHRS and CDR2 YFSETQ. CDR3 region: CASSLSPGEPYEQYF. CDR3 DNA sequence: TGCGCCAGCAGCTTGTCCCCAGGGGAACCCTACGAGCAGTACTTC.

J is TRBJ2-7 and V is TRBV28, with no clear D. Germline-derived CDR1 and CDR2 are MDHEN and SYDVKM. The ends were cut back, 4 bases at V and 2 bases at J, with 6 bases in the middle. CDR3 length: 12 residues. CDR3 sequence reads: CASSSHPYEQYF. In nucleotides, the CDR3 is TGTGCCAGCAGTTCCCACCCCTACGAGCAGTACTTC.

This chain joins TRBV14 and TRBJ2-1; 8 nucleotides align to TRBD2. CDR3 length: 16 residues. CDR1 is SGHDN, CDR2 FVKESK, per germline. J was trimmed by 3 bases and V by 4 bases; bases with no gene match: 8. The CDR3 reads CASSLRTSLFYNEQFF. The CDR3, as DNA: TGTGCCAGCAGCCTGAGGACTAGCCTCTTCTACAATGAGCAGTTCTTC.

This rearrangement joins TRBV5-1 to TRBJ2-1, with 10 positions matching TRBD2. From germline, CDR1 is SGHRS and CDR2 YFSETQ. Trimming at V came to 6 bases and at J to 6 bases, leaving 9 bases not matched to a gene. CDR3 length: 15 amino acids. The CDR3 region has the DNA TGCGCCAGCACCCAAGCGGGAGGGCCCTCCAATGAGCAGTTCTTC. Amino acids: CASTQAGGPSNEQFF. Full variable domain (remainder filled in from reference TRBV5-1 and TRBJ2-1): KAGVTQTPRYLIKTRGQQVTLSCSPISGHRSVSWYQQTPGQGLQFLFEYFSETQRNKGNFPGRFSGRQFSNSRSEMNVSTLELGDSALYLCASTQAGGPSNEQFFGPGTRLTVL.